The rows below give T cell receptor beta chains drawn from one sample of a study of control samples from healthy donors and cancer patients. Produced via immunoSEQ multiplex PCR; TCRdb's table is partial and in-frame only. This table has approximately 140,000 clones, around nine tenths appearing once. Material: blood. These receptors came from a man aged 30 to 45 in good health. Both conserved end residues are part of each CDR3. A D gene is named only where the DNA matches it firmly. The size of a clone is reported for some rows only, either as once, few or many, or as a class for expanded clones.

abundance,d_gene,j_gene,v_gene,CDR3nt,CDR3aa
NA,NA,TRBJ2-5,TRBV7-8,TGTGCCAGCAGCTTAGCGGGACTCCTCCAAGAGACCCAGTACTTC,CASSLAGLLQETQYF
NA,NA,TRBJ1-5,TRBV2,TGTGCCAGCAGTAGGGATAGCAATCAGCCCCAGCATTTT,CASSRDSNQPQHF
NA,NA,TRBJ1-2,TRBV2,TGTGCCAGCAGTGCTGAGGGACTCTATGGCTACACCTTC,CASSAEGLYGYTF
NA,TRBD2,TRBJ2-7,TRBV5-8,TGTGCCAGCAGCCCCATAGCGGGAGGGCCCTACGAGCAGTACTTC,CASSPIAGGPYEQYF
NA,NA,TRBJ2-3,TRBV4-2,TGTGCCAGCAGCCAGCAGCTTACTGATACGCAGTATTTT,CASSQQLTDTQYF
NA,NA,TRBJ2-3,TRBV7-9,TGTGCCAGCAGCCAACACAGGTCAGGAAAAGATACGCAGTATTTT,CASSQHRSGKDTQYF
NA,TRBD1,TRBJ2-1,TRBV7-2,TGTGCCAGCAGCTTTCCCGGGACAGGGGGCTGGAATGAGCAGTTCTTC,CASSFPGTGGWNEQFF
once,NA,TRBJ1-2,TRBV19,TGTGCCAGTAGTCCCGACCGGACAGCCCGAGGCGGCTACACCTTC,CASSPDRTARGGYTF
NA,TRBD2,TRBJ2-2,TRBV6-6,TGTGCCAGCAGTCGACAAAAGACTAGCGGGAGGGCCGGGGAGCTGTTTTTT,CASSRQKTSGRAGELFF
NA,NA,TRBJ1-4,TRBV6-5,TGTGCCAGCAGTTACTCAGGACGGAATAATGAAAAACTGTTTTTT,CASSYSGRNNEKLFF
NA,TRBD1,TRBJ1-3,TRBV2,TGTGCCAGCAGTGGGACAGGGAACGGAAACACCATATATTTT,CASSGTGNGNTIYF
NA,TRBD2,TRBJ2-3,TRBV5-4,TGTGCCAGCAGCGCCAGGACTAGCGGGAGTGATACGCAGTATTTT,CASSARTSGSDTQYF
NA,NA,TRBJ1-1,TRBV7-9,TGTGCCAGCAGCTTATCCGGGGGCCGAACTGAAGCTTTCTTT,CASSLSGGRTEAFF
NA,TRBD1,TRBJ1-2,TRBV28,TGTGCCAGCAGTTTAATCCAGGGGGACGGCTACACCTTC,CASSLIQGDGYTF
NA,NA,TRBJ1-3,TRBV3-1/TRBV3-2,TGTGCCAGCAGCCGGGGGGACGGCGGAAACACCATATATTTT,CASSRGDGGNTIYF
once,TRBD2,TRBJ2-1,TRBV9,TGTGCCAGCAGCTACGGGACTAGCGATTACAATGAGCAGTTCTTC,CASSYGTSDYNEQFF
NA,TRBD1,TRBJ2-5,TRBV30,TGTGCCTGGAGTCGGGGACAGTGGCAAGAGACCCAGTACTTC,CAWSRGQWQETQYF
once,TRBD1,TRBJ2-2,TRBV28,TGTGCCAGCAAAGGACAGGACATTACCGGGGAGCTGTTTTTT,CASKGQDITGELFF
NA,NA,TRBJ2-3,TRBV29-1,TGCAGCGTCCCACGGGAGAGGGGAGATACGCAGTATTTT,CSVPRERGDTQYF
once,NA,TRBJ1-4,TRBV28,TGTGCCAGCAGACCCCCCGGACAGTACGAAAAACTGTTTTTT,CASRPPGQYEKLFF
NA,NA,TRBJ2-7,TRBV3-1/TRBV3-2,TGTGCCAGCAGCCAAGGATACGAGCAGTACTTC,CASSQGYEQYF
NA,NA,TRBJ2-1,TRBV10-1,TGCGCCAGCAGTAGAGGTTCCAGTGTTCAGTTCTTC,CASSRGSSVQFF
NA,NA,TRBJ1-3,TRBV3-1/TRBV3-2,TGTGCCAGCAGCCAAGGACTGGAGGGGACCTCTGGAAACACCATATATTTT,CASSQGLEGTSGNTIYF
NA,NA,TRBJ2-7,TRBV18,TGTGCCAGCTCACCATTTTCGCCATGGGGGAGTCAGAGCGAGCAGTACTTC,CASSPFSPWGSQSEQYF
NA,NA,TRBJ1-5,TRBV27,TGTGCCAGCAGTTTATCGGGAAACCAGCCCCAGCATTTT,CASSLSGNQPQHF
NA,TRBD1,TRBJ2-7,TRBV28,TGTGCCAGCAGGTCAGGGGGTCGGTACGAGCAGTACTTC,CASRSGGRYEQYF
NA,NA,TRBJ1-1,TRBV30,TGTGCCTGGAGTTGGGGAAACACTGAAGCTTTCTTT,CAWSWGNTEAFF
NA,NA,TRBJ1-5,TRBV7-9,TGTGCCAGCAGCTCTGGGGGGAGCAATCAGCCCCAGCATTTT,CASSSGGSNQPQHF
few,NA,TRBJ2-2,TRBV7-8,TGTGCCAGCAAGTACAGTGAGAACACCGGGGAGCTGTTTTTT,CASKYSENTGELFF
NA,TRBD1,TRBJ1-5,TRBV4-1,TGCGCCAGCAGGCCGGGACAGGGGAATCAGCCCCAGCATTTT,CASRPGQGNQPQHF
NA,TRBD2,TRBJ2-5,TRBV5-4,TGTGCCAGCAGCTTGTGGACCCGAGCGGGAGGGCCTCAGACCCAGTACTTC,CASSLWTRAGGPQTQYF
NA,NA,TRBJ2-2,TRBV19,TGTGCCAGTAGTATTACCCCCAGGTTTGTAGGGTACACCGGGGAGCTGTTTTTT,CASSITPRFVGYTGELFF
NA,NA,TRBJ2-1,TRBV10-3,TGTGCCATCAGTGCGACTAGTAAGCCCCACAATGAGCAGTTCTTC,CAISATSKPHNEQFF
NA,NA,TRBJ1-6,TRBV19,TGTGCCAGTAGTACCGACAGATTTTATTCACCCCTCCACTTT,CASSTDRFYSPLHF
NA,TRBD2,TRBJ2-1,TRBV4-1,TGCGCCAGCAGCCAAGAAAGCACTAGCGGTGGAACGAATGAGCAGTTCTTC,CASSQESTSGGTNEQFF
once,NA,TRBJ2-2,TRBV12-3/TRBV12-4,TGTGCCAGCAGTTTTCGGGTCGCCGGGGAGCTGTTTTTT,CASSFRVAGELFF
few,NA,TRBJ1-3,TRBV7-9,TGTGCCAGCAGCGTACCGTTAGGACACCCGGAGGGAAACACCATATATTTT,CASSVPLGHPEGNTIYF
NA,NA,TRBJ2-5,TRBV6-1,TGTGCCAGCAGTGATCTTATTGCCGGGTTGGGACAAGAGACCCAGTACTTC,CASSDLIAGLGQETQYF
NA,TRBD2,TRBJ2-1,TRBV13,TGTGCCAGCAACCCATCCTCAAGCGGGAGGGGAATCAATGAGCAGTTCTTC,CASNPSSSGRGINEQFF
NA,TRBD2,TRBJ2-1,TRBV28,TGTGCCAGCAGTTTATGGCTAGCGGGATATAGTGAGCAGTTCTTC,CASSLWLAGYSEQFF
NA,TRBD2,TRBJ2-1,TRBV7-9,TGTGCCAGCAGCTTGGGCAGCGGGAGGATGGATGAGCAGTTCTTC,CASSLGSGRMDEQFF
once,NA,TRBJ1-2,TRBV4-1,TGCGCCAGCAGCCAAGGAGGGAGCTATGGCTACACCTTC,CASSQGGSYGYTF
NA,NA,TRBJ2-4,TRBV29-1,TGCAGCGTTGGGGACGGAGCCAAAAACATTCAGTACTTC,CSVGDGAKNIQYF
NA,TRBD1,TRBJ1-2,TRBV25-1,TGTGCCAGCAGTGAATACGGCAGGGGGCGCGGCTACACCTTC,CASSEYGRGRGYTF
NA,TRBD1,TRBJ1-2,TRBV28,TGTGCCAGCAGCTCCTGGGACAGGGAAGCTAACTATGGCTACACCTTC,CASSSWDREANYGYTF
NA,TRBD1,TRBJ1-1,TRBV5-1,TGCGCCAGCAGCTTTACACAGGGGATGAACACTGAAGCTTTCTTT,CASSFTQGMNTEAFF
NA,NA,TRBJ1-5,TRBV27,TGTGCCAGCAGTTTTCGGGGGCCTGATCAGCCCCAGCATTTT,CASSFRGPDQPQHF
few,NA,TRBJ2-7,TRBV5-1,TGCGCCAGCAGCTTGAGCCTAGCGACTATCCCCTACGAGCAGTACTTC,CASSLSLATIPYEQYF
NA,TRBD1,TRBJ1-1,TRBV19,TGTGCCAGTAGGACAGGGTATACTGAAGCTTTCTTT,CASRTGYTEAFF
NA,TRBD1,TRBJ1-2,TRBV4-1,TGCGCCAGCAGCCAACCGGGACAGCCTAACTATGGCTACACCTTC,CASSQPGQPNYGYTF
once,TRBD2,TRBJ2-1,TRBV11-3,TGTGCCAGCAGCTTAAATCTTGGACTAGCGGGAGTAGGTGAGCAGTTCTTC,CASSLNLGLAGVGEQFF
NA,NA,TRBJ2-1,TRBV5-4,TGTGCCAGCAGCCCACACCCGAGGTTAGGACGAGTTGGTGAGCAGTTCTTC,CASSPHPRLGRVGEQFF
NA,NA,TRBJ1-6,TRBV6-6,TGTGCCAGCAGTTACACGGGGAGCGGTTCACCCCTCCACTTT,CASSYTGSGSPLHF
NA,TRBD2,TRBJ2-2,TRBV5-5,TGTGCCAGCAGCTTGGTGCCTGTTGCGGGGGGCGGGCTGTTTTTT,CASSLVPVAGGGLFF
NA,NA,TRBJ2-7,TRBV30,TGTGCCTGGAGAGGTGGAGGGGCTAGCAGGACCTACGAGCAGTACTTC,CAWRGGGASRTYEQYF
NA,NA,TRBJ1-4,TRBV25-1,TGTGCCAGCAGTGAGGGCGGTTTTAATGAAAAACTGTTTTTT,CASSEGGFNEKLFF
NA,NA,TRBJ1-1,TRBV7-2,TGTGCCAGCAGCTTATTGGGGGAATACACTGAAGCTTTCTTT,CASSLLGEYTEAFF
NA,NA,TRBJ2-3,TRBV7-3,TGTGCCAGCAGCTCTTCCGGCACAGATACGCAGTATTTT,CASSSSGTDTQYF
few,NA,TRBJ1-5,TRBV28,TGTGCCAGCAGTGCCGACAGCAATCAGCCCCAGCATTTT,CASSADSNQPQHF